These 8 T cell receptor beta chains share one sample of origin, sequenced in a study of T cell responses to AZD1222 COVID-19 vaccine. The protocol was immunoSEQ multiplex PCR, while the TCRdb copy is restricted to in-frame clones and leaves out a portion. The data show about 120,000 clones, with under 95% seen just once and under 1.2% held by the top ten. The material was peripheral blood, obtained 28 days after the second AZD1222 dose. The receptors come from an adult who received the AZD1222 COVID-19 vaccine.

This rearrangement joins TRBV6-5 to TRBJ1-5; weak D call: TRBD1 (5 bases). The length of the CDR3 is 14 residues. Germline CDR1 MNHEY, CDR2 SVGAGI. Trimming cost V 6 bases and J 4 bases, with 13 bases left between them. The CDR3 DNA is TGTGCCAGCAGGAGGACGGGGGAGAATCAGCCCCAGCATTTT. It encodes CASRRTGENQPQHF.

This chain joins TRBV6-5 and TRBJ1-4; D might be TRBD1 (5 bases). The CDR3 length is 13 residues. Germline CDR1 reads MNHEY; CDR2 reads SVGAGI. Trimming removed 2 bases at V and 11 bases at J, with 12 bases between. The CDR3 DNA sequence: TGTGCCAGCAGTTACGGGGCGGGTCACAAACTGTTTTTT. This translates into CASSYGAGHKLFF.

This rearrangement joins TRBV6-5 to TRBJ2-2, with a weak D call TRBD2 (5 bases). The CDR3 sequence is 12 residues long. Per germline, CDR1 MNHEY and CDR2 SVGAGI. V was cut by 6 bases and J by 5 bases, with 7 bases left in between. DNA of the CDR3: TGTGCCAGCAGACTAGGGACCGGGGAGCTGTTTTTT. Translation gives CASRLGTGELFF.

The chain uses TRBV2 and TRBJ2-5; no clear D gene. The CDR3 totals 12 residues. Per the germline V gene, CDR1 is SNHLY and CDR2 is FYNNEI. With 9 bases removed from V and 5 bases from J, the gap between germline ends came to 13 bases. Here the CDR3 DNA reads TGTGCCAGTACGACATCTGGGGAGACCCAGTACTTC. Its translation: CASTTSGETQYF.

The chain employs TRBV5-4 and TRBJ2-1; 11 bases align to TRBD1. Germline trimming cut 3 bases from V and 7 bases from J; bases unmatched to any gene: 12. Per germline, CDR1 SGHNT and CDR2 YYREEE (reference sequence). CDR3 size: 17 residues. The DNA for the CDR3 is TGTGCCAGCAGCTGGGGGCCGGGACAGGGGGGGTGGAATGAGCAGTTCTTC. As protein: CASSWGPGQGGWNEQFF.

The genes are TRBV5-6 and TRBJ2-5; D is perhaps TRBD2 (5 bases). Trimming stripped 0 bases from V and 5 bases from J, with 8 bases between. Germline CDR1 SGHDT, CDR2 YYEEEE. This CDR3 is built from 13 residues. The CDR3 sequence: CASSLAGWETQYF. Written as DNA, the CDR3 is TGTGCCAGCAGCTTGGCGGGATGGGAGACCCAGTACTTC.

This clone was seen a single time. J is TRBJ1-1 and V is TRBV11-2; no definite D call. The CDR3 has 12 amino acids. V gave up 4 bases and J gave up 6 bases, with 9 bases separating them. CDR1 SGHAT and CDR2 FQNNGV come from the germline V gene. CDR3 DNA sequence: TGTGCCAGCAGCTCGTGGACGGCTGAAGCTTTCTTT. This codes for CASSSWTAEAFF.

The CDR3 here is CASSLYLATGGVGNTIYF. DNA for the CDR3: TGTGCCAGCAGTTTATATTTAGCCACAGGGGGCGTCGGAAACACCATATATTTT. The V gene is TRBV28, the J gene TRBJ1-3; 9 bases are a match to TRBD1. This CDR3 spans 18 amino acids. Per the germline V gene, CDR1 is MDHEN and CDR2 is SYDVKM. J lost 4 bases, V lost 1 base, and 11 bases had no gene match.